This record looks at one T cell receptor beta chain sequence and its context. These data come from a study of OX40 agonist ivuxolimab in advanced cancers. TCRdb's table, derived via immunoSEQ multiplex PCR, lists solely in-frame clones and lacks some. The sample yields around 80,000 clones, around 86% seen once. This CDR3 spans 15 amino acids. Germline loops: CDR1 SGHNT, CDR2 YYREEE (reference sequence). With V trimmed by 4 bases and J by 0 bases, 5 bases remained unmatched. This chain links TRBV5-4 with TRBJ2-3, with 7 bases matching TRBD2. The starting material was CD4+ or CD8+ T cells sorted from blood, obtained in a trial of the OX40 agonist ivuxolimab. This TCR derives from an adult with an advanced solid tumor such as melanoma, head and neck, liver or kidney cancer. Here the CDR3 reads CASSGGGPSTDTQYF. In DNA form, the CDR3 reads TGTGCCAGCAGCGGGGGGGGACCTAGCACAGATACGCAGTATTTT.